This T cell receptor (beta chain) was found in a study of CD8 T cells in ankylosing spondylitis (dated by TCRdb to 2017 to 2019). Study-wide context: The study set out to find disease-linked TCR variants by profiling T cell receptor beta repertoires in ankylosing spondylitis patients and healthy donors. In total, the full study cohort was made up of 100 to 140 healthy donors and about two dozen ankylosing spondylitis patients. Samples of peripheral blood were taken, and for ankylosing spondylitis patients, synovial fluid was collected as well.

The paper's findings and limits, for the study overall: Blood from ankylosing spondylitis patients appeared to be characterized by a TCR beta motif made up of several highly homologous amino acid variants. In peripheral blood, the disease-linked clones were found at relatively low frequencies and had a CD8+ phenotype. Some motif variants had previously been reported in the synovial fluid and blood of reactive arthritis patients, which suggests shared mechanisms of disease initiation. According to the report, matched synovial fluid samples from ankylosing spondylitis patients were significantly enriched for the disease-linked clones.

This clonotype was counted between two and nine times. Its binding antigen is unknown. There are no base qualities to consult, and no much larger clone falls within one base. The CDR3 runs 13 residues from the cysteine to the phenylalanine. Here the CDR3 DNA is all that survives: 39 bases in frame from base 1. The germline V gene sets CDR1 to SGHRS and CDR2 to YFSETQ. V is cut by 6 bases and J by 0 bases, and the space between the germline ends is 7 bases. Sequencing instrument: Illumina HiSeq 2500. Quantitative 5'-RACE with molecular barcodes was the method used to prepare the TCR beta libraries. Per the original workflow: Disease-linked TCR variants were identified with a new computational method built on a probabilistic model of VDJ rearrangement. In TCRdb, the public reads were trimmed at Q25 with fastp and aligned with MiXCR, with productive beta chains retained. CDR3 protein duplicates are merged, each entry listing the most common genes and DNA. The V and J calls reflect TCRdb's pipeline rather than the authors' work. This sample is represented by approximately 190,000 distinct CDR3 sequences; around 13% of them were singletons. The ten most abundant clones make up approximately 10% of the sample.

The origin of this receptor is a female donor with ankylosing spondylitis or in good health (not recorded which). This chain is built from TRBV5-1 and TRBJ1-3, with no confident D gene call. The sample was blood, either unsorted or a sorted T cell fraction (not recorded which). The DNA sequence is as follows: TGCGCCAGCAAACAACTCTCTGGAAACACCATATATTTT. This codes for CASKQLSGNTIYF. Reference TRBV5-1 and TRBJ1-3 proteins supply the regions before and after the CDR3; the full variable domain is: KAGVTQTPRYLIKTRGQQVTLSCSPISGHRSVSWYQQTPGQGLQFLFEYFSETQRNKGNFPGRFSGRQFSNSRSEMNVSTLELGDSALYLCASKQLSGNTIYFGEGSWLTVV.